Following are 23 T cell receptor beta chains from one sample sequenced in a study of shared T cell receptors in the human thymus (dated by TCRdb to the early 2020s). Library construction relied on the immunoSEQ multiplex PCR assay. In TCRdb, the immuneACCESS table is reduced to in-frame sequences with V and J assigned. These tables do not hold every clone; where another copy was compared, an unresolved V gene accounts for under half, and the others remain unexplained. The table for this sample lists some 760,000 clones; approximately 83% of them were counted only once. Together, the top ten hold approximately 0.01% of the sample. The same sample was also used in a study of human thymus T cells.

Source material: thymocytes. The receptors shown here come from a girl under three years old with a congenital heart defect. Donor details come from another sample of the same person, matched by shared clones.

This chain connects TRBV19 to TRBJ1-6; a possible D gene is TRBD1 (5 bases). Germline CDR1 is LNHDA and CDR2 is SQIVND (reference sequence). Trimming left V 2 bases short and J 7 bases short, with 12 bases between. The CDR3 totals 15 residues. This CDR3 is CASSIRGRANSPLHF. Here the CDR3 DNA reads TGTGCCAGTAGTATAAGGGGCAGGGCGAATTCACCCCTCCACTTT.

This clone was seen once. The chain couples TRBV27 to TRBJ2-7; perhaps TRBD1 as D (5 bases). Trimming removed 5 bases from V and 3 bases from J, with 17 bases in between. Germline CDR1 MNHEY, CDR2 SMNVEV (reference sequence). CDR3 length equals 15 residues. CDR3 loop: CASSIRGLGNYEQYF. DNA for the CDR3: TGTGCCAGCAGTATAAGGGGTTTAGGGAACTACGAGCAGTACTTC.

This rearrangement joins TRBV4-1 to TRBJ1-1; TRBD1 aligns across 9 bases. The CDR3 covers 20 residues. V lost 0 bases to trimming and J lost 0 bases; unmatched junction nucleotides: 14. The germline gives CDR1 MGHRA, CDR2 YSYEKL. CDR3 nucleotide sequence: TGCGCCAGCAGCCAAGACTTTACCGAGGACAGGGGAAGAATGAACACTGAAGCTTTCTTT. The encoded protein is CASSQDFTEDRGRMNTEAFF.

The chain employs TRBV2 and TRBJ2-5; TRBD2 matches 14 bases. The germline CDR1 and CDR2 sequences are SNHLY and FYNNEI. The V segment lost 5 bases and the J segment 2 bases; nucleotides outside the gene matches: 10. This CDR3 has 18 amino acids. CDR3 region: CASSPRTSGGTHQETQYF. For the CDR3, the DNA is TGTGCCAGCAGTCCCCGGACTAGCGGGGGGACCCATCAAGAGACCCAGTACTTC.

The V and J genes are TRBV7-9 and TRBJ2-5, with 9 bases identical to TRBD2. The germline gives CDR1 SEHNR, CDR2 FQNEAQ (reference sequence). V was clipped by 3 bases and J by 5 bases; unmatched bases: 7. The CDR3 spans 15 residues. CDR3 loop: CASSFNASGAETQYF. The DNA of the CDR3 is TGTGCCAGCAGCTTCAATGCTAGCGGGGCTGAGACCCAGTACTTC.

The CDR3 is CASSPPSAPGQVPDTQYF. As DNA, the CDR3 is TGTGCCAGCTCACCACCGTCAGCCCCGGGACAGGTACCAGATACGCAGTATTTT. The rearrangement links TRBV18 to TRBJ2-3, with 8 bases lining up with TRBD1. The V segment lost 0 bases and the J segment 4 bases; nucleotides outside the gene matches: 12. The CDR3 loop spans 18 amino acids. Germline V gives CDR1 KGHSH, CDR2 LQKENI.

The V gene is TRBV27, the J gene TRBJ2-5; 16 nucleotides align to TRBD2. Trimming cost V 5 bases and J 4 bases; bases outside gene matches: 10. The CDR3 covers 18 residues. Per germline, CDR1 MNHEY and CDR2 SMNVEV (reference sequence). CDR3 residues: CASSPWGLAGGNGETQYF. CDR3 coding DNA: TGTGCCAGCAGTCCGTGGGGACTAGCGGGGGGGAATGGAGAGACCCAGTACTTC.

The genes are TRBV5-1 and TRBJ1-6; D gene uncertain. The CDR3 length is 15 residues. Germline values: CDR1 SGHRS, CDR2 YFSETQ. Trimming removed 0 bases from V and 7 bases from J, with 11 bases in between. CDR3 in amino acids: CASSLEGAQNSPLHF. CDR3 sequence (DNA): TGCGCCAGCAGCTTGGAGGGAGCCCAGAATTCACCCCTCCACTTT.

V and J are TRBV6-1 and TRBJ2-1, with D maybe TRBD1 (6 bases). The CDR3 contains 15 residues. V lost 1 base and J lost 6, with 13 bases in between. From germline, CDR1 is MNHNS and CDR2 SASEGT. The CDR3 DNA sequence: TGTGCCAGCAGTGAAGACAGGGAGAGGGGCAATGAGCAGTTCTTC. Its protein product is CASSEDRERGNEQFF.

The rearrangement joins TRBV6-1 to TRBJ1-3; the D gene is possibly TRBD1 (5 bases). CDR3 length equals 14 residues. Germline V lookup: CDR1 MNHNS, CDR2 SASEGT. The V end was cut by 3 bases, the J end by 8 bases, with 14 bases between. The CDR3 protein is CASSDSQGDYTIYF. In DNA, the CDR3 is TGTGCCAGCAGTGATTCCCAGGGTGATTACACCATATATTTT.

A single count supports this clone. The J gene is TRBJ2-1, the V gene TRBV20-1; D may be TRBD2 (6 bases). CDR1 DFQATT and CDR2 SNEGSKA come from the germline V gene (reference sequence). Trimming took off 0 bases at V and 13 bases at J, with 10 bases between the two ends. The CDR3 is 11 amino acids. CDR3 coding DNA: TGCAGTGCTAGAGATCGGGGGACCCAGTTCTTC. Translated, it gives CSARDRGTQFF.

The V and J genes are TRBV6-6 and TRBJ1-5; D gene unclear. This CDR3 is built from 16 residues. Germline CDR1 and CDR2: MNHNY and SVGAGI (reference sequence). Between the trimmed V and J ends, which lost 0 bases and 2 bases, there was a span of 11 bases. The CDR3 coding sequence is TGTGCCAGCAGTTACTCAAGGGAGGTGGGCAATCAGCCCCAGCATTTT. Its translation: CASSYSREVGNQPQHF.

The chain has TRBV6-5 and TRBJ2-5; perhaps TRBD1 as D (6 bases). V was pared by 2 bases and J by 5 bases, with 9 bases between. CDR1 is MNHEY and CDR2 is SVGAGI in the germline V gene. CDR3 length: 13 residues. CDR3 region: CASSYTDRETQYF. The CDR3 coding sequence is TGTGCCAGCAGTTACACCGACAGGGAGACCCAGTACTTC.

The genes are TRBV6-4 and TRBJ1-4; a weak D match, TRBD1 (5 bases). The CDR3 loop spans 12 amino acids. Germline values: CDR1 MRHNA, CDR2 SNTAGT. V gave up 2 bases and J gave up 11 bases, with 9 bases separating them. CDR3 residues: CASSDREGKLFF. The CDR3 DNA reads TGTGCCAGCAGTGACAGGGAGGGGAAACTGTTTTTT.

The chain carries TRBV7-6 and TRBJ2-7, with 7 bases lining up with TRBD1. This CDR3 has 17 residues. Germline assignment: CDR1 SGHVS and CDR2 FNYEAQ. Trimming removed 2 bases from V and 1 base from J; junction bases left unmatched: 11. CDR3 loop: CASSLSPAGGGSYEQYF. The DNA of the CDR3 is TGTGCCAGCAGCTTAAGTCCGGCAGGGGGTGGGTCCTACGAGCAGTACTTC.

V and J are TRBV10-3 and TRBJ2-7; D gene uncertain. Germline values: CDR1 ENHRY, CDR2 SYGVKD. V dropped 0 bases and J dropped 6 bases, with 12 bases sitting between them. The CDR3 runs 14 residues. The CDR3: CAISESAEPGEQYF. The DNA of the CDR3 is TGTGCCATCAGTGAGTCGGCTGAACCGGGCGAGCAGTACTTC.

V usage is TRBV27 and J usage is TRBJ1-1; no clear D gene. CDR3 size: 15 residues. V shed 5 bases and J shed 3 bases, with 16 bases lying between them. Germline assignment: CDR1 MNHEY and CDR2 SMNVEV (reference sequence). The CDR3 nucleotides read TGTGCCAGCAGTCGTGGGAGCCGGAGGGACACTGAAGCTTTCTTT. This sequence encodes CASSRGSRRDTEAFF.

This chain links TRBV14 with TRBJ2-3, with D hard to call. The CDR3 runs to 15 residues. V gave up 1 base and J gave up 0 bases, with 8 bases separating them. Germline V gives CDR1 SGHDN, CDR2 FVKESK. CDR3 DNA sequence: TGTGCCAGCAGCCAAGGACGGAGAAGCACAGATACGCAGTATTTT. Translating gives CASSQGRRSTDTQYF.

This clone was observed a few times. V gene TRBV27 combines with J gene TRBJ2-6; perhaps TRBD1 as D (5 bases). The CDR3 has 18 amino acids. Germline V gene lookup returns CDR1 MNHEY and CDR2 SMNVEV (reference sequence). Deletions cut 6 bases from V and 1 base from J, with 19 bases between. The chain's CDR3 is CASSDRDSWASGANVLTF. The CDR3 nucleotides read TGTGCCAGCAGCGATAGAGACAGTTGGGCATCTGGGGCCAACGTCCTGACTTTC.

The table lists this clone with a count of one. This chain joins TRBV15 and TRBJ1-6; TRBD1 matches 8 bases. The CDR3 is 14 residues long. The germline CDR1 and CDR2 sequences are LNHNV and YYDKDF (reference sequence). Unmatched junction bases numbered 2, after V lost 2 bases and J lost 8 bases. In nucleotides, the CDR3 is TGTGCCACCAGCAGACAGGGGGCTCATTCACCCCTCCACTTT. Amino acids: CATSRQGAHSPLHF.

This clone was seen more than once but under ten times. This chain uses TRBV27 with TRBJ1-6; no definite D call. CDR1 is MNHEY, CDR2 SMNVEV, per germline (reference sequence). The CDR3 consists of 15 residues. The V end lost 5 bases, the J end lost 0 bases, and 8 bases lay between the germline ends. The CDR3 loop reads CASSPTGSYNSPLHF. For the CDR3, the DNA is TGTGCCAGCAGTCCGACGGGCTCCTATAATTCACCCCTCCACTTT.

The chain combines TRBV4-1 with TRBJ1-1; 8 bases line up with TRBD1. Germline lookup yields CDR1 MGHRA and CDR2 YSYEKL. V shed 1 base and J 5 bases; nucleotides not matched to a gene: 3. The CDR3 length is 14 residues. Here the CDR3 DNA reads TGCGCCAGCAGCCAAGGGACAGGGTTTACTGAAGCTTTCTTT. Its translation is CASSQGTGFTEAFF.

The chain couples TRBV28 to TRBJ2-7; a possible D gene is TRBD1 (5 bases). V gave up 1 base and J gave up 2 bases, with 12 bases separating them. CDR1 MDHEN and CDR2 SYDVKM come from the germline V gene. The CDR3 totals 15 residues. The CDR3 is CASSLSVGEAYEQYF. The CDR3 nucleotides are TGTGCCAGCAGTTTATCGGTAGGGGAAGCCTACGAGCAGTACTTC. Combining the CDR3 with reference TRBV28 and TRBJ2-7 gives the whole variable domain DVKVTQSSRYLVKRTGEKVFLECVQDMDHENMFWYRQDPGLGLRLIYFSYDVKMKEKGDIPEGYSVSREKKERFSLILESASTNQTSMYLCASSLSVGEAYEQYFGPGTRLTVT.